These 26 T cell receptor beta chains were sequenced from one sample in a study of response to subunit inactivated influenza vaccine. TCRdb called the RT-PCR reads again in MiXCR, with one record for every CDR3 protein. Here the sample spans some 800,000 distinct CDR3 sequences, around 21% being singletons. This material consisted of PBMCs from blood, taken around 5 days after vaccination. The receptors derive from a man in his fifties or sixties who received an inactivated influenza vaccine.

The V call is TRBV6-5, the J call TRBJ2-7; 9 bases agree with TRBD1. Germline values: CDR1 MNHEY, CDR2 SVGAGI. V gave up 4 bases and J gave up 4 bases; unmatched junction bases: 8. This CDR3 is built from 15 residues. The CDR3 here is CASSWEGTGYYEQYF. The CDR3 DNA reads as TGTGCCAGCAGTTGGGAGGGGACAGGGTATTACGAGCAGTACTTC.

The table lists this clonotype with a few counts. This rearrangement joins TRBV7-2 to TRBJ2-4; the D is unclear. V was clipped by 1 base and J by 0 bases, with 10 bases between them. CDR3 length: 16 amino acids. CDR1 SGHTA and CDR2 FQGNSA come from the germline V gene. The CDR3 DNA follows: TGTGCCAGCAGCTTAGGGCAGAATCTAGCCAAAAACATTCAGTACTTC. Translated: CASSLGQNLAKNIQYF.

This clonotype was picked up a small number of times. CDR3 loop: CASSQDTAGGNTGELFF. CDR3 nucleotides: TGTGCCAGCAGCCAAGATACGGCAGGGGGTAACACCGGGGAGCTGTTTTTT. The rearrangement uses TRBV4-2 and TRBJ2-2; 7 nucleotides line up with TRBD1. The CDR3 totals 17 residues. Germline values: CDR1 LGHNA, CDR2 YNFKEQ. The V gene end was trimmed by 0 bases and the J gene end by 2 bases; junction bases not matched to a gene: 6.

This clonotype was seen more than once but under ten times. The chain recombines TRBV6-5 with TRBJ2-7, with TRBD2 matching over 8 bases. Germline V gene data show CDR1 as MNHEY and CDR2 as SVGAGI. This CDR3 contains 14 residues. With V trimmed by 4 bases and J by 1 base, 3 bases remained unmatched. The CDR3 DNA reads TGTGCCAGCAGTTCGGGGGGGCAATCCTACGAGCAGTACTTC. Its protein product is CASSSGGQSYEQYF.

This clonotype was seen a few times. The rearrangement joins TRBV20-1 to TRBJ2-1; D gene unclear. V was clipped by 5 bases and J by 5 bases, with 13 bases between them. Germline values: CDR1 DFQATT, CDR2 SNEGSKA (reference sequence). CDR3 length equals 13 residues. Written as DNA, the CDR3 is TGCAGTGCTCTTGCATTTAGGAACAATGAGCAGTTCTTC. This translates into CSALAFRNNEQFF.

The V gene is TRBV20-1, the J gene TRBJ1-4, with 8 nucleotides matching TRBD1. The J segment lost 5 bases and the V segment lost 6 bases, leaving 8 bases of the junction unmatched. The CDR3 extends over 14 amino acids. Germline CDR1 and CDR2: DFQATT and SNEGSKA (reference sequence). The CDR3 bases are TGCAGTGCCGGAGGAGGGACAGGAAATGAAAAACTGTTTTTT. This codes for CSAGGGTGNEKLFF.

This clonotype has more than one count but fewer than ten. The chain carries TRBV7-8 and TRBJ2-1; D gene uncertain. The CDR3 has 12 residues. Trimming cost V 2 bases and J 6 bases, with 5 bases left between them. Germline CDR1 SGHVS, CDR2 FQNEAQ. In nucleotides, the CDR3 is TGTGCCAGCAGCTTAATTCTCAATGAGCAGTTCTTC. It encodes CASSLILNEQFF.

The chain combines TRBV4-2 with TRBJ2-3; D possibly corresponds to TRBD2 (5 bases). The V end was cut by 4 bases, the J end by 5 bases, with 19 bases between. The germline V gene encodes CDR1 LGHNA and CDR2 YNFKEQ. This CDR3 has 16 amino acids. This chain's CDR3 is CASSRDYRAQQDTQYF. The CDR3 bases are TGTGCCAGCAGCCGAGACTATAGGGCACAACAAGATACGCAGTATTTT.

This clonotype was counted a few times. The J gene is TRBJ2-7, the V gene TRBV4-2, with 8 bases identical to TRBD1. The trim removed 0 bases at V and 5 bases at J, leaving 9 bases unmatched. Germline lookup yields CDR1 LGHNA and CDR2 YNFKEQ. The CDR3 runs to 16 residues. Here the CDR3 DNA reads TGTGCCAGCAGCCAAGATCTTGGGACAGGCCGCAACGAGCAGTACTTC. Translation: CASSQDLGTGRNEQYF.

J is TRBJ2-3 and V is TRBV11-1; D is possibly TRBD1 or TRBD2 (5 bases each). The germline gives CDR1 SGHAT, CDR2 FQDESV (reference sequence). This CDR3 region has 18 residues. The V and J ends lost 5 bases and 2 bases respectively, with 23 bases between them. Here the CDR3 reads CASSGTILDTRYTDTQYF. Here the CDR3 DNA reads TGTGCCAGCAGCGGGACCATTCTAGATACCCGCTACACAGATACGCAGTATTTT.

This chain connects TRBV11-3 to TRBJ2-2, with 12 bases fitting TRBD2. The germline V gene has CDR1 SGHNT and CDR2 YENEEA. The V and J ends lost 4 bases and 6 bases, in that order; junction bases with no gene match: 6. The CDR3 has 16 residues. The DNA of the CDR3 is TGTGCCAGCAGCTCGCGGACTAGCGGGGCCCCCGGGGAGCTGTTTTTT. Its protein product is CASSSRTSGAPGELFF.

The chain recombines TRBV14 with TRBJ2-2; D call uncertain. V shed 0 bases and J shed 4 bases, with 18 bases lying between them. The CDR3 extends over 18 amino acids. Germline CDR1 reads SGHDN; CDR2 reads FVKESK. This CDR3 is CASSQERTNRRLTGELFF. The CDR3 DNA follows: TGTGCCAGCAGCCAAGAAAGAACTAATCGTCGCCTCACCGGGGAGCTGTTTTTT.

This clonotype showed up many times. The chain has TRBV6-2 or TRBV6-3 and TRBJ2-6; D uncertain. Trimming shortened V by 5 bases and J by 1 base, and 3 bases separated the two germline ends. This CDR3 is built from 13 residues. CDR1 is MNHEY, CDR2 SVGEGT, per germline. This CDR3 is CASSQSGANVLTF. In DNA, the CDR3 is TGTGCCAGCAGTCAATCTGGGGCCAACGTCCTGACTTTC.

The chain combines TRBV7-8 with TRBJ2-2; 9 nucleotides match TRBD1. V dropped 6 bases and J dropped 5; count of bases not matched to a gene: 10. Germline V gene data show CDR1 as SGHVS and CDR2 as FQNEAQ. The CDR3 runs to 16 residues. The CDR3 loop reads CASRLPGQGRTGELFF. CDR3 DNA sequence: TGTGCCAGCAGACTACCGGGACAGGGTCGAACCGGGGAGCTGTTTTTT.

This clonotype was observed once. The rearrangement links TRBV7-2 to TRBJ1-5; a weak D match, TRBD1 (6 bases). V lost 0 bases to trimming and J lost 2 bases, with 14 bases between them. This CDR3 contains 17 residues. Germline CDR1 is SGHTA and CDR2 is FQGNSA. CDR3 bases: TGTGCCAGCAGCTTAGCGCTTGGACAGTTCGGCAATCAGCCCCAGCATTTT. This gives the protein CASSLALGQFGNQPQHF.

This clonotype turned up a few times. V usage is TRBV20-1 and J usage is TRBJ2-1, with TRBD2 matching over 8 bases. From germline, CDR1 is DFQATT and CDR2 SNEGSKA (reference sequence). V shed 1 base, J shed 2 bases, and the junction held 4 bases outside the gene matches. CDR3 length: 15 residues. The CDR3 protein is CSARVRREAYNEQFF. The DNA for the CDR3 is TGCAGTGCTAGAGTTAGGCGGGAGGCCTACAATGAGCAGTTCTTC.

The V and J genes are TRBV11-2 and TRBJ1-1; D uncertain. This CDR3 spans 15 amino acids. Trimming took off 0 bases at V and 5 bases at J, with 13 bases between the two ends. In germline, CDR1 is SGHAT, CDR2 FQNNGV. Written as DNA, the CDR3 is TGTGCCAGCAGCTTAGAATGGGTACATCCGACTGAAGCTTTCTTT. This sequence encodes CASSLEWVHPTEAFF.

The V and J genes are TRBV5-1 and TRBJ2-5, with TRBD2 matching 13 bases. This CDR3 spans 17 amino acids. Trimming at V came to 4 bases and at J to 5 bases, leaving 11 bases not matched to a gene. Germline assignment: CDR1 SGHRS and CDR2 YFSETQ. The CDR3 region is CASSRTSGRETGETQYF. CDR3 DNA sequence: TGCGCCAGCAGCCGGACTAGCGGGAGAGAGACGGGGGAGACCCAGTACTTC.

As DNA, the CDR3 is TGTGCCAGCAGCCAAGTCACTAGTGCAAATGAAAAACTGTTTTTT. It specifies CASSQVTSANEKLFF. The genes are TRBV3-1 and TRBJ1-4; D is uncertain. This CDR3 has 15 amino acids. Per germline, CDR1 LGHDT and CDR2 YNNKEL (reference sequence). V dropped 1 base and J dropped 5 bases, with 11 bases sitting between them.

This chain joins TRBV7-9 and TRBJ1-2; possible D gene TRBD1, 6 bases. The CDR3 totals 13 residues. V was pared by 3 bases and J by 8 bases, with 13 bases between. In germline, CDR1 is SEHNR, CDR2 FQNEAQ (reference sequence). CDR3 sequence: CASSLAGAEGYTF. Written as DNA, the CDR3 is TGTGCCAGCAGCTTGGCGGGGGCTGAAGGCTACACCTTC. Full variable domain (outside the CDR3, taken from reference TRBV7-9 and TRBJ1-2): DTGVSQNPRHKITKRGQNVTFRCDPISEHNRLYWYRQTLGQGPEFLTYFQNEAQLEKSRLLSDRFSAERPKGSFSTLEIQRTEQGDSAMYLCASSLAGAEGYTFGSGTRLTVV.

This clonotype was seen a handful of times. V usage is TRBV12-3 or TRBV12-4 and J usage is TRBJ1-5; D gene unclear. Trimming removed 3 bases at V and 8 bases at J, with 8 bases between. The CDR3 length is 12 residues. Here the CDR3 reads CASSFVGEPQHF. The CDR3 DNA reads TGTGCCAGCAGTTTTGTCGGTGAGCCCCAGCATTTT.

This clonotype was seen many times. Since no conserved phenylalanine or tryptophan closes the CDR3, a read error is the likely cause. Because the CDR3's place on the DNA is in doubt, the DNA is left out and the CDR3 is given as listed by TCRdb. V usage is TRBV10-3 and J usage is TRBJ1-2; TRBD1, as called in the table, went unchecked against the DNA. The CDR3 has 11 amino acids, counting both end residues. Germline CDR1 ENHRY, CDR2 SYGVKD. The chain's CDR3 is CAIGTGWEVSL.

This chain joins TRBV20-1 and TRBJ2-1; 9 nucleotides match TRBD2. Germline CDR1 and CDR2: DFQATT and SNEGSKA (reference sequence). The CDR3 is 18 residues long. Trimming removed 6 bases from V and 7 bases from J; junction bases left unmatched: 22. This CDR3 reads CSATKRIFSGRFWNEQFF. CDR3 in DNA: TGCAGTGCAACGAAAAGAATTTTTAGCGGGAGATTTTGGAATGAGCAGTTCTTC.

The rearrangement joins TRBV7-2 to TRBJ2-5, with D possibly TRBD2 on 6 matching bases. CDR1 is SGHTA and CDR2 is FQGNSA in the germline V gene. The CDR3 is 14 residues long. Trimming left V 5 bases short and J 2 bases short, with 12 bases between. As DNA, the CDR3 is TGTGCCAGCAGCACCAGGGACTTACAAGAGACCCAGTACTTC. Amino acids: CASSTRDLQETQYF.

This clonotype was observed a single time. The chain combines TRBV9 with TRBJ2-3; D unclear. V was cut by 4 bases and J by 5 bases, with 23 bases left in between. The CDR3 has 17 amino acids. CDR1 SGDLS and CDR2 YYNGEE come from the germline V gene. This chain's CDR3 is CASSPSLVSFQRDTQYF. The CDR3 coding sequence is TGTGCCAGCAGCCCTTCTTTGGTTAGCTTTCAAAGAGATACGCAGTATTTT.

This clonotype was seen many times. The chain employs TRBV6-6 and TRBJ1-4, with a possible D match to TRBD1 (5 bases). The CDR3 is 12 amino acids. Germline V gene sequence: CDR1 MNHNY, CDR2 SVGAGI (reference sequence). The V end lost 10 bases, the J end lost 8 bases, and 14 bases lay between the germline ends. The CDR3 is CAISGGPEKLFF. In DNA form, the CDR3 reads TGTGCCATCTCTGGGGGACCGGAAAAACTGTTTTTT.